Below are 20 T cell receptor beta chains sequenced from a single sample in a study of tumor and adjacent non-tumor tissue in lung cancer. This sample's RNA came from whole unsorted tissue. Three rounds of nested PCR, following a modified ARM-PCR protocol, produced the TCRbeta library. TCRdb reprocessed the multiplex PCR reads via MiXCR and lists one record per CDR3 protein. The sample has some 77,000 distinct CDR3 sequences; around 65% are singletons. Specimen: lung tumor tissue. These receptors all stem from an older woman with non-small cell lung cancer.

Concerning this clonotype itself: Relative to the germline gene, one junction end is altered; a read error may explain this. This chain links TRBV20-1 with TRBJ2-1, with 8 bases that match TRBD2. Germline CDR1 reads DFQATT; CDR2 reads SNEGSKA (reference sequence). This CDR3 region has 15 residues. The CDR3 DNA reads as TGCAGTACTAGAGAGGGGAAGCGGGAGTTAAATGAGCAGTTCTTC. It encodes CSTREGKRELNEQFF.

A remark on this clonotype: The germline gene is not matched at one end of the junction; a read error may be the cause. The chain links TRBV11-1 to TRBJ2-5; D is unclear. Germline V CDR1 and CDR2: SGHAT, FQDESV (reference sequence). This CDR3 spans 14 amino acids. The CDR3 region has the DNA TGTGCCAGCAGCTTTAGCAACACCGAAGAGACCAAGTACTTC. It is translated as CASSFSNTEETKYF.

This clonotype was detected ten times or more. The chain recombines TRBV4-1 with TRBJ2-7, with D tentatively TRBD2 (6 bases). Trimming pared 0 bases from V and 4 bases from J, leaving 16 bases between. Per germline, CDR1 MGHRA and CDR2 YSYEKL. The CDR3 loop spans 16 amino acids. The CDR3 is CASSQEWGGRPYEQYF. The DNA of the CDR3 is TGCGCCAGCAGCCAAGAGTGGGGTGGGAGGCCGTACGAGCAGTACTTC.

This clonotype is categorized as medium-sized. The V call is TRBV20-1, the J call TRBJ2-7; TRBD2 aligns across 14 bases. The V gene end was trimmed by 1 base and the J gene end by 4 bases; junction bases not matched to a gene: 3. This CDR3 contains 15 residues. Germline V lookup: CDR1 DFQATT, CDR2 SNEGSKA (reference sequence). The CDR3 spells CSARVGTSGSYEQYF. The CDR3, as DNA: TGCAGTGCTAGAGTAGGGACTAGCGGGAGTTACGAGCAGTACTTC.

Remarks on this clonotype: Just one base apart from a much larger clone, this may be a read error. The chain recombines TRBV5-1 with TRBJ2-1; either TRBD1 or TRBD2 may supply D (5 bases each). The CDR3 covers 15 residues. CDR1 is SGHRS, CDR2 YFSETQ, per germline. The CDR3 protein is CDSSLGTDSYNEQFF. The CDR3 region has the DNA TGCGACAGCAGCTTGGGGACGGATTCCTACAATGAGCAGTTCTTC.

Details on this clonotype: Relative to the germline gene, one junction end is altered; a read error may explain this. The gene calls are TRBV29-1 and TRBJ1-1; D not resolved. CDR1 is SQVTM and CDR2 is ANQGSEA in the germline V gene. There are 18 residues in the CDR3. The CDR3 coding sequence is TGCAGCGTTAAAGATCTTACGGAGCGTGCCGTTATGAACACTGAAGCTTTCTTT. It yields the protein CSVKDLTERAVMNTEAFF. Full variable domain (remainder filled in from reference TRBV29-1 and TRBJ1-1): SAVISQKPSRDICQRGTSLTIQCQVDSQVTMMFWYRQQPGQSLTLIATANQGSEATYESGFVIDKFPISRPNLTFSTLTVSNMSPEDSSIYLCSVKDLTERAVMNTEAFFGQGTRLTVV.

Concerning this clonotype: A much larger clone lies a single base off, so this may be a read error. CDR3: CAGTWGTSTDTQYF. For the CDR3, the DNA is TGTGCCGGCACCTGGGGGACTAGCACAGATACGCAGTATTTT. This rearrangement joins TRBV28 to TRBJ2-3; a weak D match, TRBD2 (6 bases). Germline V gene sequence: CDR1 MDHEN, CDR2 SYDVKM. CDR3 length equals 14 residues. V was cut by 11 bases and J by 0 bases, with 15 bases left in between.

This clonotype showed up many times. J is TRBJ2-3 and V is TRBV28; D possibly corresponds to TRBD2 (6 bases). The germline gives CDR1 MDHEN, CDR2 SYDVKM. This CDR3 is 14 amino acids long. V lost 3 bases to trimming and J lost 5 bases, with 12 bases between them. The CDR3 nucleotides are TGTGCCAGCAGTTTCGGGAGTCGAAAAGATACGCAGTATTTT. Translating gives CASSFGSRKDTQYF.

On this clonotype: A much larger clone sits a single nucleotide away, making a read error possible. This chain joins TRBV12-3 or TRBV12-4 and TRBJ1-2, with D uncertain. CDR3 length: 15 residues. The CDR3 spells CASSLSLYLADGCTF. CDR3 nucleotide sequence: TGTGCCAGCAGTTTATCTCTCTACTTAGCGGATGGCTGCACCTTC.

Details on this clonotype: Germline and junction disagree at one end, which may indicate a read error. The CDR3, as DNA: TGTGACAGCCCAGGCGACAGACTAGCCAAAAACATTCAGTACTTC. Residues: CDSPGDRLAKNIQYF. This chain joins TRBV11-1 and TRBJ2-4, with TRBD1 as a possible D gene (5 bases). Per the germline V gene, CDR1 is SGHAT and CDR2 is FQDESV (reference sequence). The CDR3 totals 15 residues.

As concerns this clonotype: A read error may explain this, as a much larger clone is one base away. The chain combines TRBV28 with TRBJ1-2, with D unresolved. CDR3 length equals 12 residues. CDR1 is MDHEN, CDR2 SYDVKM, per germline. For the CDR3, the DNA is TGTGCCAGCAGTTTCGGAGGGTATGGCTGCACCTTC. It specifies CASSFGGYGCTF.

As to this clonotype: Relative to the germline gene, one junction end is altered; a read error may explain this. The chain links TRBV4-1 to TRBJ1-1, with D uncertain. Germline V gene sequence: CDR1 MGHRA, CDR2 YSYEKL. The CDR3 loop spans 14 amino acids. The DNA for the CDR3 is TGCGCCAGCGGCCACTGGTCAGAGAACACTGAAGCTTTCTTT. It encodes CASGHWSENTEAFF.

The sample holds a few counts of this clonotype. This chain joins TRBV28 and TRBJ1-4, with D perhaps TRBD1 (5 bases). With 11 bases removed from V and 1 base from J, the gap between germline ends came to 17 bases. CDR1 MDHEN and CDR2 SYDVKM come from the germline V gene. The length of the CDR3 is 15 residues. CDR3 DNA sequence: TGTGCCGGCCTCGGACACCTTTTAACTAATGAAAAACTGTTTTTT. Translated, it gives CAGLGHLLTNEKLFF.

Note on this clonotype: At one of its ends the junction is not consistent with the germline gene, which may arise from a read error. The rearrangement uses TRBV5-1 and TRBJ2-5, with D hard to call. The germline gives CDR1 SGHRS, CDR2 YFSETQ. The CDR3 sequence is 15 residues long. CDR3 sequence: CANSLAPLNQETQYF. CDR3 nucleotides: TGCGCCAACAGCTTGGCTCCTTTAAACCAAGAGACCCAGTACTTC.

CDR3: CASSLNPGKTNTGELFF. The CDR3 bases are TGTGCCAGCAGCTTAAATCCAGGGAAGACGAACACCGGAGAACTGTTTTTT. The chain joins TRBV11-3 to TRBJ2-2; D possibly corresponds to TRBD1 (5 bases). The CDR3 totals 17 residues. The germline CDR1 and CDR2 sequences are SGHNT and YENEEA. The V gene lost 2 bases and the J gene lost 14 bases, with 27 bases spanning the gap.

The chain joins TRBV28 to TRBJ2-2; the D is unclear. Per germline, CDR1 MDHEN and CDR2 SYDVKM. CDR3 length equals 13 residues. Trimming took 8 bases from V and 4 from J, leaving 11 bases between them. DNA of the CDR3: TGTGCCAGCGGCCTAAGCCCCACCGGGGAGCTGTTTTTT. This translates into CASGLSPTGELFF.

Details on this clonotype: Being one base from a much bigger clone, this may be a read error. CDR3 DNA: TGTGCCAGCAGAAACATAGTGGGAGGAGCGGGGGAGCAGTACTTC. Translating it yields CASRNIVGGAGEQYF. The rearrangement joins TRBV28 to TRBJ2-7; 7 bases are shared with TRBD2. V shed 6 bases and J 7 bases; nucleotides not matched to a gene: 15. The length of the CDR3 is 15 residues. Looked up from germline, CDR1 is MDHEN and CDR2 is SYDVKM.

To note about this clonotype: The junction departs from the called germline gene at one end, perhaps through a read error. The J gene is TRBJ1-1, the V gene TRBV29-1; no definite D call. The V gene's germline CDR1 is SQVTM and CDR2 ANQGSEA. The CDR3 has 12 amino acids. The CDR3 region is CSAGSLNTEAFF. The CDR3 DNA follows: TGCAGCGCCGGGTCCTTGAATACTGAAGCTTTCTTT.

A word on this clonotype: This clone may be a read error of a much larger clone one base away. V and J are TRBV5-1 and TRBJ2-1, with TRBD2 identical over 8 bases. CDR1 and CDR2 from the germline V gene are SGHRS and YFSETQ. The CDR3 is made up of 17 amino acids. CDR3 loop: CASSTNSGMIPYIEQFF. CDR3 sequence (DNA): TGCGCCAGCAGCACAAATAGCGGGATGATCCCCTACATTGAGCAGTTCTTC.

As for this clonotype: Being one base from a much bigger clone, this may be a read error. The V gene is TRBV28, the J gene TRBJ2-1, with D perhaps TRBD1 or TRBD2 (5 bases each). Germline lookup yields CDR1 MDHEN and CDR2 SYDVKM. This CDR3 is built from 10 residues. The DNA for the CDR3 is TGTGTAACGGGGCACAATGAGCAGTTCTTC. Translating gives CVTGHNEQFF.